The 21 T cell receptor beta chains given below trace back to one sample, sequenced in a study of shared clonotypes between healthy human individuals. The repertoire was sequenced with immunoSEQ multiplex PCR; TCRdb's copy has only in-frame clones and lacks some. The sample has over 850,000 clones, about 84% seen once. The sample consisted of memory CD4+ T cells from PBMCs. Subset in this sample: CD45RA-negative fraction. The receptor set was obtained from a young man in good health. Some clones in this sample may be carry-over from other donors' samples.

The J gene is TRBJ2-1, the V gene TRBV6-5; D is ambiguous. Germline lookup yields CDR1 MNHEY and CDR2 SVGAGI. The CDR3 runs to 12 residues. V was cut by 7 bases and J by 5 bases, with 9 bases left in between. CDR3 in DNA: TGTGCCAGCATCGGCAGGAACAATGAGCAGTTCTTC. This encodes CASIGRNNEQFF.

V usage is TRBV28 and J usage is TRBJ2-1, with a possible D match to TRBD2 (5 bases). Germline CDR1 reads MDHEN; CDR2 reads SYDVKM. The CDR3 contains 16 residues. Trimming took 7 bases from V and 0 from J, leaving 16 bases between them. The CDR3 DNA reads TGTGCCAGCATTTCCCGGGTGGGGAGCTCCTACAATGAGCAGTTCTTC. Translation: CASISRVGSSYNEQFF.

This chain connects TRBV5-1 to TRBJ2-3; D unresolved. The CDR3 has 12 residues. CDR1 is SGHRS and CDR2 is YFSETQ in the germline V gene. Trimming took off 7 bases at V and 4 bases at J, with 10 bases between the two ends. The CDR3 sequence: CASSSVPDTQYF. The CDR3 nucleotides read TGCGCCAGCTCTTCGGTCCCAGATACGCAGTATTTT.

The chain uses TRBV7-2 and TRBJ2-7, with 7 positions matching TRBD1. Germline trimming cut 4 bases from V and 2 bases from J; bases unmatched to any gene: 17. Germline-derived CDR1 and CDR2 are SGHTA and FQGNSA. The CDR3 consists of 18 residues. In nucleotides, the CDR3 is TGTGCCAGCAGCTCCCAACAGGGGCGGGCGTCGAATCCCTACGAGCAGTACTTC. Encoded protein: CASSSQQGRASNPYEQYF.

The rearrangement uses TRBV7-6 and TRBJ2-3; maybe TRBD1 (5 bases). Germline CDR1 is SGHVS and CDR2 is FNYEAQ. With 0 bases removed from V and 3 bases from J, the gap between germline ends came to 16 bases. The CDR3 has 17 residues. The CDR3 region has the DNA TGTGCCAGCAGCTTAGCGGGGCGAGGCGCCGTGACAGATACGCAGTATTTT. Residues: CASSLAGRGAVTDTQYF.

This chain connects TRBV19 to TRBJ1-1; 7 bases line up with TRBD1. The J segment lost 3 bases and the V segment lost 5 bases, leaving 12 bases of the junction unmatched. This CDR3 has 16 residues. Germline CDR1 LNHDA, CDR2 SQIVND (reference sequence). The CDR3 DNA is TGTGCCAGTAGTTCTTTCGGCCGGACAGGTGACACTGAAGCTTTCTTT. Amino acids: CASSSFGRTGDTEAFF.

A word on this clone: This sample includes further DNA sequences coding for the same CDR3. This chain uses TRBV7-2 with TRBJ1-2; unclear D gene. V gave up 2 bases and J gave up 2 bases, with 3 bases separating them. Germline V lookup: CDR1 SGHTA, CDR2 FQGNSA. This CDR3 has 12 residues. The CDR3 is CASSLINYGYTF. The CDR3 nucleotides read TGTGCCAGCAGCTTAATAAACTATGGCTACACCTTC.

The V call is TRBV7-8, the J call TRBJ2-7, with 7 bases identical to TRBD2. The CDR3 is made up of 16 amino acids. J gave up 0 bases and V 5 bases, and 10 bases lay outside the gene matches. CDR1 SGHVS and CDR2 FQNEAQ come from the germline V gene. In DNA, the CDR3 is TGTGCCAGCAGCGGAGTTTGGCGGGGGAGCTCCTACGAGCAGTACTTC. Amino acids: CASSGVWRGSSYEQYF.

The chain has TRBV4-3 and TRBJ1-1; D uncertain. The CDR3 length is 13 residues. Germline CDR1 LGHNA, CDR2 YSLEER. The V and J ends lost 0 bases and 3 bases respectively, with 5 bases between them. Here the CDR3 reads CASSQDLDTEAFF. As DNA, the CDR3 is TGCGCCAGCAGCCAAGATCTAGACACTGAAGCTTTCTTT.

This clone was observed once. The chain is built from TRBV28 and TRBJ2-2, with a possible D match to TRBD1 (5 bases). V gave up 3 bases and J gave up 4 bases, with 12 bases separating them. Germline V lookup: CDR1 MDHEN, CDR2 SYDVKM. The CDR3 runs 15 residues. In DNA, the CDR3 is TGTGCCAGCAGTTTTAGACCCCAGGGCACCGGGGAGCTGTTTTTT. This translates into CASSFRPQGTGELFF.

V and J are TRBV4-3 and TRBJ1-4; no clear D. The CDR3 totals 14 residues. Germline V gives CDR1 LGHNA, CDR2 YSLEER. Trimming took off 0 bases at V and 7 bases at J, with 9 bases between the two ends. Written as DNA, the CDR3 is TGCGCCAGCAGCCAAGATCGATTTACTGAAAAACTGTTTTTT. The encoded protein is CASSQDRFTEKLFF.

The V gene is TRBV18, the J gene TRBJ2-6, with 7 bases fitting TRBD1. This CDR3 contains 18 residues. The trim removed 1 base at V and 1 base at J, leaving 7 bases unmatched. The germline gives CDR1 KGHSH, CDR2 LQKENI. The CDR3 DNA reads TGTGCCAGCTCACCACAGGGGGCCATTAATTCTGGGGCCAACGTCCTGACTTTC. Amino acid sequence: CASSPQGAINSGANVLTF.

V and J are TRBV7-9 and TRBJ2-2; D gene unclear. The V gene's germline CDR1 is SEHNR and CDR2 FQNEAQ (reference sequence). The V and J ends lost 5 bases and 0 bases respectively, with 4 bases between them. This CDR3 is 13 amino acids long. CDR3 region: CASSRTNTGELFF. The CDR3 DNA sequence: TGTGCCAGCAGCCGGACGAACACCGGGGAGCTGTTTTTT.

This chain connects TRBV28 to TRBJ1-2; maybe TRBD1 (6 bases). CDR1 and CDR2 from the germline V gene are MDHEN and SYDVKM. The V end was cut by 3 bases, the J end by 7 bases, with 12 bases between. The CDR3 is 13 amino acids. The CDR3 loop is CASSLDSSLGYTF. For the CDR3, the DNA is TGTGCCAGCAGTTTGGACAGCTCCCTTGGCTACACCTTC.

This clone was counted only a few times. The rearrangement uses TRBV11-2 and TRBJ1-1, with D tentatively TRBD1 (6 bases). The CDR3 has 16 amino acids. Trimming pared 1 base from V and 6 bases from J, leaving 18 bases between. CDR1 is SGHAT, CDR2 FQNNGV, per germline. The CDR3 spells CASSLGHYRARPEAFF. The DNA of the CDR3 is TGTGCCAGCAGCTTAGGACACTACAGGGCACGCCCTGAAGCTTTCTTT.

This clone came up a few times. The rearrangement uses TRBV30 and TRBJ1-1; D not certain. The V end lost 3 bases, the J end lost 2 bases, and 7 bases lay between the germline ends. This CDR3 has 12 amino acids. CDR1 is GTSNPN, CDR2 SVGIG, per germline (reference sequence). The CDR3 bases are TGTGCCTGGAGCCAACGAAACACTGAAGCTTTCTTT. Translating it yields CAWSQRNTEAFF.

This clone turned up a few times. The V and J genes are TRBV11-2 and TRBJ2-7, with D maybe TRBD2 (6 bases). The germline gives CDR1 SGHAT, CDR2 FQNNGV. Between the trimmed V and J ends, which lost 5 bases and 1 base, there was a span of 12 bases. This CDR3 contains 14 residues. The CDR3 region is CASSPGTVSYEQYF. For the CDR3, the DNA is TGTGCCAGCAGCCCCGGGACTGTATCCTACGAGCAGTACTTC.

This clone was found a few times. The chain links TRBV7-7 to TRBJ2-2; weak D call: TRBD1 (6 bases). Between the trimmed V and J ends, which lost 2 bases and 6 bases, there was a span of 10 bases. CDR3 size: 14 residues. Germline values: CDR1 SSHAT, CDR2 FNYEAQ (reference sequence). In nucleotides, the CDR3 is TGTGCCAGCAGCTTAACGCGACAGGCCGGGGAGCTGTTTTTT. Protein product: CASSLTRQAGELFF.

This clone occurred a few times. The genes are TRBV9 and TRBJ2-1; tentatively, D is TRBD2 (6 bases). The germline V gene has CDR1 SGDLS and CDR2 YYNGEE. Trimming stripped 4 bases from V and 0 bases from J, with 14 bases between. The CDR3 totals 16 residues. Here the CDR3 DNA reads TGTGCCAGCAGCTCTCGACTAGTGAGCTCCTACAATGAGCAGTTCTTC. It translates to CASSSRLVSSYNEQFF.

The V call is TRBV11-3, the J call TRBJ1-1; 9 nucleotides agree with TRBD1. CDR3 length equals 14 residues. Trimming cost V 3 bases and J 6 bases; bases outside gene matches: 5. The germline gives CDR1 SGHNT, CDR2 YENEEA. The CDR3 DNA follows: TGTGCCAGCAGCTTCACAGGGGGCTCCCCTGAAGCTTTCTTT. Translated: CASSFTGGSPEAFF.

The DNA of the CDR3 is TGTGCCAGCTCACCCGGGACAGGGATTTGGGGCACTGAAGCTTTCTTT. Translation gives CASSPGTGIWGTEAFF. The chain combines TRBV18 with TRBJ1-1; TRBD1 agrees at 9 bases. Germline CDR1 KGHSH, CDR2 LQKENI. The V and J ends lost 3 bases and 4 bases, in that order; junction bases with no gene match: 9. The CDR3 spans 16 residues.